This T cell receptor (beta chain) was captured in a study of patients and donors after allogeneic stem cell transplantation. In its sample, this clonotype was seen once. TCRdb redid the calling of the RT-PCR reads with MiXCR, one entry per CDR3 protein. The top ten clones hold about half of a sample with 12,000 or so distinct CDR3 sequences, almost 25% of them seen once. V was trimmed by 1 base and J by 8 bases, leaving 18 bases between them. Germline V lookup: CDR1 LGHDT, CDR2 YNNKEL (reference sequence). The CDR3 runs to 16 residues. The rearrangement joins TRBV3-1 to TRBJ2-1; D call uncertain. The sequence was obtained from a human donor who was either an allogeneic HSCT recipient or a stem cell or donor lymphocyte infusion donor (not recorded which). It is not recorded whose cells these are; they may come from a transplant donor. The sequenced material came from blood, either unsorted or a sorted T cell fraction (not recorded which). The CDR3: CASSQVSTRQVDEQFF. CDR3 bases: TGTGCCAGCAGCCAAGTATCGACCCGGCAGGTGGATGAGCAGTTCTTC.